This T cell receptor beta chain was sequenced during a study of blood T cells in healthy people across ages. General observations from the study: Fewer expanded clones and more diversity marked long-lived versus aged donors. Getting older went along with TCR beta diversity per million T cells dropping roughly linearly. Diversity estimates drawn from one million T cells were deemed underestimates.

This CDR3 region has 16 residues. In germline, CDR1 is MGHRA, CDR2 YSYEKL. The V gene lost 0 bases and the J gene lost 4 bases, with 13 bases spanning the gap. PBMCs numbering at least 6.5 million were isolated per sample. With regard to this clonotype: Its specificity is unknown.

PCR was performed a second time for about 7 to 12 cycles using a sample-barcoded 5' primer and a J-beta primer mix. TCRdb re-analysed the 5' RACE reads in MiXCR, keeping a single row per CDR3 protein. The profile shows approximately 900,000 distinct CDR3 sequences, roughly 43% of them singletons. The source material was blood. The chain carries TRBV4-1 and TRBJ1-5; TRBD1 might be the D (5 bases). This clonotype was obtained from a man aged 25-45 years in good health. CDR3 in amino acids: CASSQDRDPRNQPQHF. Here the CDR3 DNA reads TGCGCCAGCAGCCAAGATAGGGACCCCCGTAATCAGCCCCAGCATTTT.